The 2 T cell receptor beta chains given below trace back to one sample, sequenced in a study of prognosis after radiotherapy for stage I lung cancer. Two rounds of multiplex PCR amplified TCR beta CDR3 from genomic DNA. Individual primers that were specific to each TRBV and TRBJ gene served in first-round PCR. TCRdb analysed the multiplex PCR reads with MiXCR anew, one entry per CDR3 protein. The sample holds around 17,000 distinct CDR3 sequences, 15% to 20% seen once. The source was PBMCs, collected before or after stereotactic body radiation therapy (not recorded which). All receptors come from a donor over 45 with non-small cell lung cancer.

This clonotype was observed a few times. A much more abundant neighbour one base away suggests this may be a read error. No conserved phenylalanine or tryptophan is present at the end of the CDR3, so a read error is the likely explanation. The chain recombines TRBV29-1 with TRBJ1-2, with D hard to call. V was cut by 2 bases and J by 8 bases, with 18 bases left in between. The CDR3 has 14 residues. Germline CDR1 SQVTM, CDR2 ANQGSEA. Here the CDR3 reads CSVENIRSGGGYTL. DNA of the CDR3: TGCAGCGTTGAAAACATCAGGTCGGGCGGGGGCTACACCCTC.

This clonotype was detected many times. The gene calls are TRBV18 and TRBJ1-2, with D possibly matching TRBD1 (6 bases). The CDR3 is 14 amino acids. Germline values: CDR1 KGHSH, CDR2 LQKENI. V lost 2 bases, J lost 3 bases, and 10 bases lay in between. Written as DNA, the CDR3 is TGTGCCAGCTCACCAGGCGGGGGGCACTATGGCTACACCTTC. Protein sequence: CASSPGGGHYGYTF. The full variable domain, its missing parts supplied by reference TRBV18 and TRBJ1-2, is NAGVMQNPRHLVRRRGQEARLRCSPMKGHSHVYWYRQLPEEGLKFMVYLQKENIIDESGMPKERFSAEFPKEGPSILRIQQVVRGDSAAYFCASSPGGGHYGYTFGSGTRLTVV.